This T cell receptor beta chain was sequenced in a study of tumor-infiltrating lymphocytes in primary liver carcinoma. General observations from the study: With p = 0.039, the top-250-clone fraction in tumors significantly exceeded that in blood.

The germline V gene encodes CDR1 GTSNPN and CDR2 SVGIG (reference sequence). CDR3 length: 13 residues. Regarding this clonotype: The antigen is unknown. At one of its ends the junction is not consistent with the germline gene, which may arise from a read error.

The study co-extracted DNA and RNA from 20-30 mg of unsorted bulk tissue. Over 80% of the cells in every tumor sample were viable tumor cells. The input was 450 to 550 ng total RNA; TCR beta cDNA was made from it with a constant-region primer. Amplification in three nested multiplex PCR rounds with slightly modified ARM-PCR gave rise to TCR beta libraries. In the first two PCR rounds, TRBV1-TRBV30 forward primers were paired with a C-beta reverse primer, and each round lasted about 9 cycles. TCRdb recomputed calls from the multiplex PCR reads with MiXCR, one row per CDR3 protein. The table records tens of thousands of distinct CDR3 sequences, around three quarters of them present only once.

The material sequenced was liver tumor tissue from sampling region 2. This sample's subset: tumor region T2, inferior pole. The TCR comes from a man aged 40-49 years with primary liver carcinoma and hepatitis B virus infection. The chain joins TRBV30 to TRBJ2-3; D may be TRBD1 or TRBD2 (5 bases each). For the CDR3, the DNA is TGTGACTGGACTCGCGACAGCACAGATACGCATTATTTT. Its translation: CDWTRDSTDTHYF.